This TCR beta chain came from a study of cytomegalovirus exposure and HLA in healthy donors. For the study at large: The study's early data release held approximately 91 million unique TCRs from HLA-typed donors. Overall study results and limits: Cytomegalovirus-associated TCR beta chains were listed, numbering some 150. A link between a missense DCLRE1C variant and TCR beta V- and J-gene trimming emerged from a later analysis.

Researchers ran the PCR with 60 Vbeta and 13 Jbeta primers. Only in-frame clones appear in the TCRdb table, and some are missing; sequencing was by immunoSEQ multiplex PCR. The repertoire consists of over 150,000 clones, with 60% to 85% occurring once and the leading ten covering approximately 7%. The germline V gene has CDR1 SGHNT and CDR2 YYREEE (reference sequence). J lost 10 bases, V lost 4 bases, and 7 bases had no gene match. The CDR3 covers 14 residues. This clone was seen a few times. The antigen is undetermined. The clonotype was recovered from a male donor in good health and CMV-seropositive. The chain couples TRBV5-4 to TRBJ1-6; 8 nucleotides line up with TRBD1. The specimen was PBMCs. The CDR3 nucleotides read TGTGCCAGCAGCCCCCAGGGGGCTGGATCACCCCTCCACTTT. Translation: CASSPQGAGSPLHF.